The sample holds a few counts of the clone carrying this T cell receptor beta chain. Its antigen is unknown. These data come from a study of response to subunit inactivated influenza vaccine. Overall study results and limits: Researchers suggested that each seasonal influenza vaccination recruits few new T cells.

Each CDR3 protein gets one entry after TCRdb re-called the RT-PCR reads with MiXCR. The sample consists of under 950,000 distinct CDR3 sequences, 21% of them appearing once. Germline V gene lookup returns CDR1 MNHEY and CDR2 SMNVEV (reference sequence). The CDR3 is made up of 11 amino acids. The V end lost 6 bases, the J end lost 3 bases, and 3 bases lay between the germline ends. This chain connects TRBV27 to TRBJ1-5; D is undetermined. This TCR derives from a man aged 50-60 years who received an inactivated influenza vaccine. The input for sequencing was PBMCs from blood, taken roughly 5 days after vaccination. CDR3: CASRANQPQHF. The CDR3 DNA reads TGTGCCAGCAGGGCCAATCAGCCCCAGCATTTT.